The TCR beta chain under discussion was sequenced for a study of beta chain features in type 1 diabetes. Study-level results: Moderately but significantly shorter TCRB CDR3s were found in Type 1 diabetes patients in all four CD4+ subsets. It was among patients, rather than healthy donors, that naive, central memory and Treg TCRB repertoires appeared more similar.

The study reverse transcribed the entire isolated RNA, so it sequenced expressed TCRB transcripts. Deep immunoSEQ sequencing covered naive, central memory and regulatory T cell samples. Sequenced by immunoSEQ multiplex PCR; TCRdb stores in-frame clones only, minus some. The profile shows 300,000 to 350,000 clones, about 14% of them singletons. The germline gives CDR1 LGHNA, CDR2 YSLEER. Trimming took off 0 bases at V and 5 bases at J, with 22 bases between the two ends. CDR3 size: 18 residues. This clone was found a few times. What it binds is unknown. The sequence came from a woman in her late teens or twenties with type 1 diabetes. The chain employs TRBV4-3 and TRBJ1-1, with a weak D call TRBD1 (5 bases). The specimen was naive CD4+ T cells from blood. The CDR3 DNA reads TGCGCCAGCAGCCAAGATCTGCCGGGCGGGGGGGGGAGGACTGAAGCTTTCTTT. Translation: CASSQDLPGGGGRTEAFF.